The T cell receptor (beta chain) described here comes from a study of regulatory T cells in long-lasting Graves disease. Time point denoted: newly diagnosed GD, antithyroid drugs for less than 3 months. PBMCs were the source of the RNA used for TCR sequencing. Relying on iRepertoire HTBI primers and Arm-PCR of CDR3 regions, the team built TCR beta libraries. MiXCR, run by TCRdb on the multiplex PCR reads, gives a single entry per CDR3 protein. The sample holds 680,000 or so distinct CDR3 sequences, about 15% seen once. CDR1 and CDR2 from the germline V gene are MNHNS and SASEGT. The CDR3 contains 15 residues. Trimming removed 10 bases at V and 4 bases at J, with 22 bases between. Separately, the same data were catalogued under a study of T cells in Graves' hyperthyroidism and ophthalmopathy.

The source of this sequence is a woman aged 25 to 39 with Graves disease. The V and J genes are TRBV6-1 and TRBJ1-1; TRBD1 is a possible D gene (6 bases). Specimen: peripheral blood mononuclear cells (PBMCs), collected at new diagnosis, from a patient treated with antithyroid drugs. CDR3 bases: TGTGCCACCGCTTACAGGGAAATGGCTGGCACTGAAGCTTTCTTT. Its translation is CATAYREMAGTEAFF.